These 24 T cell receptor beta chains share one sample of origin, sequenced in a study of blood T cell repertoires in COVID-19. Repertoires were generated with immunoSEQ multiplex PCR, while TCRdb's copy carries only in-frame clones and drops some. The data contain about 220,000 clones, approximately 85% of them singletons. The sequenced sample was peripheral blood. The receptors come from a woman in her 70s with COVID-19, enrolled during active disease.

The rearrangement joins TRBV29-1 to TRBJ2-3, with D possibly being TRBD1 (5 bases). With 5 bases removed from V and 2 bases from J, the gap between germline ends came to 8 bases. The germline V gene has CDR1 SQVTM and CDR2 ANQGSEA. This CDR3 region has 12 residues. The CDR3 sequence: CSVQGNTDTQYF. CDR3 DNA sequence: TGCAGCGTTCAGGGAAACACAGATACGCAGTATTTT.

CDR3 in amino acids: CASSERTGADTQYF. CDR3 in DNA: TGTGCCAGCAGCGAACGGACAGGGGCAGATACGCAGTATTTT. The chain carries TRBV28 and TRBJ2-3; 9 bases fit TRBD1. The CDR3 length is 14 residues. Germline V gene lookup returns CDR1 MDHEN and CDR2 SYDVKM. The ends lost 6 bases at V and 4 bases at J; junction bases unmatched: 5.

V gene TRBV28 combines with J gene TRBJ1-5, with TRBD1 matching over 9 bases. Germline-derived CDR1 and CDR2 are MDHEN and SYDVKM. There are 17 residues in the CDR3. V trimming: 11 bases; J trimming: 4 bases; junction bases outside the gene matches: 18. The CDR3 reads CAAALKLPGQGNQPQHF. The CDR3 DNA sequence: TGTGCCGCAGCCCTGAAGCTCCCGGGACAGGGAAATCAGCCCCAGCATTTT.

The chain carries TRBV9 and TRBJ2-3, with 12 bases fitting TRBD2. The V segment lost 2 bases and the J segment 2 bases; nucleotides outside the gene matches: 6. The CDR3 extends over 17 amino acids. Germline CDR1 and CDR2: SGDLS and YYNGEE. The CDR3, as DNA: TGTGCCAGCAGCGTCTCTAGCGGGAGGGCCCTCACAGATACGCAGTATTTT. This sequence encodes CASSVSSGRALTDTQYF.

The rearrangement uses TRBV27 and TRBJ2-1; 16 nucleotides line up with TRBD2. CDR1 MNHEY and CDR2 SMNVEV come from the germline V gene (reference sequence). Losses at the gene ends were 2 bases for V and 0 bases for J; bases not matched to a gene: 4. The CDR3 loop spans 19 amino acids. The CDR3 loop is CASSLGTSGRGSSYNEQFF. The CDR3 DNA follows: TGTGCCAGCAGTTTAGGGACTAGCGGGAGGGGTAGCTCCTACAATGAGCAGTTCTTC.

The chain links TRBV28 to TRBJ2-5; the D gene is possibly TRBD2 (5 bases). V dropped 2 bases and J dropped 2 bases, with 12 bases sitting between them. The CDR3 consists of 15 residues. Germline loops: CDR1 MDHEN, CDR2 SYDVKM. Here the CDR3 DNA reads TGTGCCAGCAGTTTAAAAGGACGGGGTCAAGAGACCCAGTACTTC. This gives the protein CASSLKGRGQETQYF.

The rearrangement uses TRBV6-5 and TRBJ2-7; D call uncertain. Trimming took 0 bases from V and 0 from J, leaving 9 bases between them. Germline assignment: CDR1 MNHEY and CDR2 SVGAGI. The CDR3 sequence is 15 residues long. CDR3 DNA sequence: TGTGCCAGCAGTTACTCGACCGAGGCCTCCTACGAGCAGTACTTC. Translated, it gives CASSYSTEASYEQYF.

The rearrangement joins TRBV24-1 to TRBJ2-3; 8 nucleotides match TRBD1. Losses at the gene ends were 10 bases for V and 6 bases for J; bases not matched to a gene: 8. The germline V gene has CDR1 KGHDR and CDR2 SFDVKD. This CDR3 spans 13 amino acids. In DNA, the CDR3 is TGTGCCACGGGGCAGGGGGCTTTCGATACGCAGTATTTT. It specifies CATGQGAFDTQYF.

V and J are TRBV29-1 and TRBJ1-2, with 7 bases fitting TRBD1. This CDR3 region has 13 residues. Trimming removed 3 bases from V and 2 bases from J; junction bases left unmatched: 3. Per germline, CDR1 SQVTM and CDR2 ANQGSEA. The CDR3 DNA is TGCAGCGTTGAGAGGGGGCCGAACTATGGCTACACCTTC. This gives the protein CSVERGPNYGYTF.

CDR3 loop: CASSPPRPGSKALHF. The CDR3 nucleotides are TGTGCCAGCAGTCCACCCAGGCCAGGGTCTAAGGCCCTCCACTTT. V usage is TRBV28 and J usage is TRBJ1-6; D might be TRBD1 (5 bases). CDR3 length: 15 amino acids. The germline V gene encodes CDR1 MDHEN and CDR2 SYDVKM. V lost 5 bases, J lost 14 bases, and 22 bases lay in between.

The chain has TRBV2 and TRBJ2-3; D gene unclear. The germline V gene encodes CDR1 SNHLY and CDR2 FYNNEI. Trimming removed 6 bases at V and 2 bases at J, with 15 bases between. The length of the CDR3 is 15 residues. The CDR3 spells CASRGSPQPTDTQYF. CDR3 sequence (DNA): TGTGCCAGCAGAGGTAGCCCGCAACCCACAGATACGCAGTATTTT. Full variable domain (missing parts from reference TRBV2 and TRBJ2-3): EPEVTQTPSHQVTQMGQEVILRCVPISNHLYFYWYRQILGQKVEFLVSFYNNEISEKSEIFDDQFSVERPDGSNFTLKIRSTKLEDSAMYFCASRGSPQPTDTQYFGPGTRLTVL.

The V gene is TRBV29-1, the J gene TRBJ1-4, with D tentatively TRBD1 (5 bases). Trimming removed 8 bases from V and 4 bases from J, with 20 bases in between. The CDR3 spans 15 residues. The germline V gene encodes CDR1 SQVTM and CDR2 ANQGSEA. CDR3 nucleotide sequence: TGCAGCATTCGGCCCGCAGGGTCAGTTAATGAAAAACTGTTTTTT. Translated, it gives CSIRPAGSVNEKLFF.

The V gene is TRBV15, the J gene TRBJ2-7; the D gene is possibly TRBD1 (5 bases). The germline V and J ends were trimmed by 0 bases and 4 bases, with 7 bases remaining between them. CDR3 length: 13 residues. The V gene's germline CDR1 is LNHNV and CDR2 YYDKDF (reference sequence). The CDR3 spells CATSRDQGYEQYF. CDR3 bases: TGTGCCACCAGCAGAGATCAGGGATACGAGCAGTACTTC.

The count of this clone is one. This chain uses TRBV10-1 with TRBJ2-5, with 7 bases aligning to TRBD2. The length of the CDR3 is 15 residues. V shed 5 bases, J shed 6 bases, and the junction held 12 bases outside the gene matches. The germline V gene encodes CDR1 WNHNN and CDR2 SYGVQD (reference sequence). The CDR3 protein is CASSPGLDGVKTQYF. The CDR3 DNA sequence: TGCGCCAGCAGTCCCGGACTAGACGGGGTAAAGACCCAGTACTTC.

The chain recombines TRBV24-1 with TRBJ2-1; D possibly corresponds to TRBD2 (5 bases). The V end lost 7 bases, the J end lost 15 bases, and 18 bases lay between the germline ends. Germline V gene data show CDR1 as KGHDR and CDR2 as SFDVKD. The CDR3 extends over 12 amino acids. This chain's CDR3 is CATSLVGDSLFF. The CDR3 coding sequence is TGTGCCACCAGCCTTGTCGGGGATTCTCTGTTCTTC.

The chain recombines TRBV14 with TRBJ2-1; D is undetermined. V lost 3 bases and J lost 4, with 7 bases in between. The CDR3 is 13 residues long. Germline CDR1 SGHDN, CDR2 FVKESK. The CDR3 loop is CASSHQYYNEQFF. The DNA of the CDR3 is TGTGCCAGCAGCCACCAGTATTACAATGAGCAGTTCTTC.

Points on this clone: The junction departs from germline at one end; a sequencing error may be responsible. V usage is TRBV5-1 and J usage is TRBJ1-1, with D maybe TRBD1 (6 bases). Germline CDR1 is SGHRS and CDR2 is YFSETQ. This CDR3 is 13 amino acids long. The CDR3, as DNA: TGCGCCAGCACCTTGGAGGACAGCACTGAAGCTTTCTTT. The encoded protein is CASTLEDSTEAFF.

This clone has a handful of counts. The gene calls are TRBV5-4 and TRBJ1-4, with TRBD1 matching over 7 bases. This CDR3 comprises 15 residues. Germline lookup yields CDR1 SGHNT and CDR2 YYREEE (reference sequence). V lost 4 bases, J lost 8 bases, and 11 bases stayed unmatched. CDR3 amino acids: CASSTPTGTGEKLFF. For the CDR3, the DNA is TGTGCCAGCAGCACTCCGACAGGGACGGGGGAAAAACTGTTTTTT.

The J gene is TRBJ1-2, the V gene TRBV5-1; possible D gene TRBD1, 6 bases. The V end was cut by 2 bases, the J end by 0 bases, with 14 bases between. This CDR3 has 16 amino acids. Germline V gene data show CDR1 as SGHRS and CDR2 as YFSETQ. The CDR3 region is CASSLDRLSANYGYTF. For the CDR3, the DNA is TGCGCCAGCAGCTTAGACAGGCTATCAGCTAACTATGGCTACACCTTC.

This chain uses TRBV30 with TRBJ2-7; D possibly corresponds to TRBD1 (6 bases). Trimming shortened V by 3 bases and J by 5 bases, and 20 bases separated the two germline ends. CDR1 and CDR2 from the germline V gene are GTSNPN and SVGIG (reference sequence). CDR3 length: 15 amino acids. The chain's CDR3 is CAWSEYRKGGDEQYF. The CDR3 DNA follows: TGTGCCTGGAGCGAATACAGGAAAGGGGGTGACGAGCAGTACTTC. The whole variable domain, filled in from reference TRBV30 and TRBJ2-7, reads SQTIHQWPATLVQPVGSPLSLECTVEGTSNPNLYWYRQAAGRGLQLLFYSVGIGQISSEVPQNLSASRPQDRQFILSSKKLLLSDSGFYLCAWSEYRKGGDEQYFGPGTRLTVT.

The rearrangement uses TRBV27 and TRBJ2-5; possible D gene TRBD2, 6 bases. V lost 1 base and J lost 3, with 21 bases in between. CDR1 is MNHEY, CDR2 SMNVEV, per germline (reference sequence). This CDR3 has 18 amino acids. CDR3 nucleotides: TGTGCCAGCAGTTTATGTGTAGCGGTGAGACAAATAAAAGAGACCCAGTACTTC. Protein: CASSLCVAVRQIKETQYF.

This clone was seen just once. The V call is TRBV6-5, the J call TRBJ1-1; possible D gene TRBD1, 5 bases. Germline assignment: CDR1 MNHEY and CDR2 SVGAGI. Trimming shortened V by 6 bases and J by 8 bases, and 13 bases separated the two germline ends. The CDR3 totals 12 residues. The CDR3 nucleotides read TGTGCCAGCAGACGGGAGGGACGGGAAGCTTTCTTT. Its protein is CASRREGREAFF.

V and J are TRBV4-2 and TRBJ1-1; D not certain. This CDR3 has 14 residues. In germline, CDR1 is LGHNA, CDR2 YNFKEQ. Trimming removed 0 bases from V and 6 bases from J, with 11 bases in between. The CDR3 bases are TGTGCCAGCAGCCAAGATCATTCCCGGGCTGAAGCTTTCTTT. It is translated as CASSQDHSRAEAFF.

This rearrangement joins TRBV9 to TRBJ2-3; D may be TRBD2 (5 bases). The CDR3 runs to 13 residues. With 0 bases removed from V and 4 bases from J, the gap between germline ends came to 6 bases. Per germline, CDR1 SGDLS and CDR2 YYNGEE. The CDR3 DNA sequence: TGTGCCAGCAGCGTAGCGGGGTCAGATACGCAGTATTTT. Residues: CASSVAGSDTQYF.